This T cell receptor (beta chain) was found in a study of shared clonotypes between healthy human individuals. The overall study: CD4 naive cells filled three plates per donor, CD4 memory three, CD8 naive two and CD8 memory one.

Clones were sequenced by immunoSEQ multiplex PCR, and TCRdb holds only the in-frame ones, with some missing. The sample includes 650,000 to 700,000 clones, less than 95% of them seen just once. This CDR3 is 13 amino acids long. Germline loops: CDR1 MNHEY, CDR2 SVGAGI. Between the trimmed V and J ends, which lost 0 bases and 8 bases, there was a span of 10 bases. The donors were all Caucasian adults (living in Nashville, Tennessee). The TCR originated in a man aged 18 to 29 in good health. Some clones in this sample may be carry-over from other donors' samples. This chain uses TRBV6-5 with TRBJ1-1; the D gene is possibly TRBD1 (5 bases). The sequencing input was memory CD8+ T cells from PBMCs. The subset is: CD45RO+ cells pooled with CCR7-negative TemRA cells. The CDR3 reads CASSYSIEGEAFF. The CDR3 coding sequence is TGTGCCAGCAGTTACTCGATAGAGGGGGAAGCTTTCTTT.